These 29 T cell receptor beta chains came from one sample sequenced in a study of blood T cell repertoires in COVID-19. Produced via immunoSEQ multiplex PCR; TCRdb's table is partial and in-frame only. The data show 200,000 to 250,000 clones, 80% to 90% seen once. Source material: peripheral blood. Receptors originate from a man between 60 and 75 years old with acute or convalescent COVID-19.

This clone was observed a single time. The chain has TRBV7-2 and TRBJ2-7, with a weak D call TRBD2 (5 bases). Germline V CDR1 and CDR2: SGHTA, FQGNSA. Deletions cut 7 bases from V and 6 bases from J, with 16 bases between. The CDR3 loop spans 13 amino acids. The CDR3: CASTARGDGEQYF. CDR3 DNA sequence: TGTGCCAGCACCGCCCGGGGTGATGGCGAGCAGTACTTC.

V gene TRBV2 combines with J gene TRBJ2-7, with TRBD1 matching over 9 bases. Germline V lookup: CDR1 SNHLY, CDR2 FYNNEI. This CDR3 spans 15 amino acids. Losses at the gene ends were 6 bases for V and 7 bases for J; bases not matched to a gene: 13. The CDR3 spells CASRGDRASSGEQYF. As DNA, the CDR3 is TGTGCCAGCAGGGGGGACAGGGCTTCATCTGGGGAGCAGTACTTC.

This clone occurred a few times. The gene calls are TRBV11-2 and TRBJ2-5; 8 nucleotides align to TRBD2. Looked up from germline, CDR1 is SGHAT and CDR2 is FQNNGV. V dropped 1 base and J dropped 4; count of bases not matched to a gene: 8. The length of the CDR3 is 16 residues. DNA for the CDR3: TGTGCCAGCAGCTTAGGAAGGACTAGCACCGGAGAGACCCAGTACTTC. This sequence encodes CASSLGRTSTGETQYF.

V and J are TRBV27 and TRBJ1-2, with 10 bases fitting TRBD1. This CDR3 contains 15 residues. Per germline, CDR1 MNHEY and CDR2 SMNVEV (reference sequence). The ends lost 1 base at V and 3 bases at J; junction bases unmatched: 2. CDR3 sequence reads: CASSLLGTGDYGYTF. DNA for the CDR3: TGTGCCAGCAGTTTATTAGGGACAGGGGACTATGGCTACACCTTC.

The chain joins TRBV4-1 to TRBJ2-7; D is possibly TRBD1 (6 bases). V lost 3 bases, J lost 3 bases, and 18 bases lay in between. Germline V gives CDR1 MGHRA, CDR2 YSYEKL. The CDR3 length is 16 residues. The CDR3 loop is CASSQSLRGTLYEQYF. CDR3 DNA: TGCGCCAGCAGCCAGAGCTTGAGGGGGACACTCTACGAGCAGTACTTC.

The chain has TRBV4-1 and TRBJ1-4; no clear D. CDR3 length equals 13 residues. The germline V gene encodes CDR1 MGHRA and CDR2 YSYEKL. V gave up 1 base and J gave up 7 bases, with 7 bases separating them. CDR3 sequence (DNA): TGCGCCAGCAGCCAAGGGCTCCCTGAAAAACTGTTTTTT. Residues: CASSQGLPEKLFF.

This clone was picked up one time. The V call is TRBV5-6, the J call TRBJ1-1; 12 nucleotides agree with TRBD1. J gave up 4 bases and V 0 bases, and 7 bases lay outside the gene matches. This CDR3 has 17 amino acids. Germline CDR1 is SGHDT and CDR2 is YYEEEE. Written as DNA, the CDR3 is TGTGCCAGCAGCTTGGCCGGGACAGGGGGCTTTGGCACTGAAGCTTTCTTT. Its translation: CASSLAGTGGFGTEAFF.

The chain recombines TRBV30 with TRBJ2-1; 7 bases agree with TRBD2. CDR3 size: 15 residues. The junction had 13 bases not matched to a gene; V was cut back by 4 bases and J by 7 bases. CDR1 and CDR2 (germline): GTSNPN, SVGIG (reference sequence). CDR3 amino acids: CAWTRGRALTNEQFF. The CDR3 nucleotides read TGTGCCTGGACGAGAGGGAGGGCGCTCACGAATGAGCAGTTCTTC.

The chain links TRBV5-1 to TRBJ2-7; TRBD2 agrees at 12 bases. The CDR3 totals 15 residues. V trimming: 4 bases; J trimming: 0 bases; junction bases outside the gene matches: 2. Germline V gene data show CDR1 as SGHRS and CDR2 as YFSETQ. CDR3 in DNA: TGCGCCAGCAGCGCGACTAGCGGGAGCTCCTACGAGCAGTACTTC. Translation: CASSATSGSSYEQYF. Full variable domain (remainder filled in from reference TRBV5-1 and TRBJ2-7): KAGVTQTPRYLIKTRGQQVTLSCSPISGHRSVSWYQQTPGQGLQFLFEYFSETQRNKGNFPGRFSGRQFSNSRSEMNVSTLELGDSALYLCASSATSGSSYEQYFGPGTRLTVT.

This clone is a singleton in its sample. The chain uses TRBV28 and TRBJ2-4, with TRBD1 matching 9 bases. Germline loops: CDR1 MDHEN, CDR2 SYDVKM. The CDR3 contains 15 residues. V was pared by 4 bases and J by 4 bases, with 5 bases of the junction left unmatched. CDR3 protein: CASSSMTGGKNIQYF. The CDR3 DNA reads as TGTGCCAGCAGTTCCATGACAGGGGGTAAAAACATTCAGTACTTC.

The J gene is TRBJ2-1, the V gene TRBV4-2; 7 bases align to TRBD2. Germline assignment: CDR1 LGHNA and CDR2 YNFKEQ. V lost 1 base to trimming and J lost 3 bases; unmatched junction nucleotides: 3. The CDR3 contains 15 residues. CDR3 in DNA: TGTGCCAGCAGCCAAGTAGCGGGCGACTACAATGAGCAGTTCTTC. Translation: CASSQVAGDYNEQFF.

The chain carries TRBV14 and TRBJ1-2; 9 bases agree with TRBD1. The CDR3 is 16 residues long. V lost 5 bases, J lost 0 bases, and 7 bases stayed unmatched. Germline V gene sequence: CDR1 SGHDN, CDR2 FVKESK. Here the CDR3 DNA reads TGTGCCAGCAGCTCCAACCGGGACAGGGCTAACTATGGCTACACCTTC. It codes for CASSSNRDRANYGYTF.

The chain joins TRBV4-2 to TRBJ1-1; maybe TRBD1 (6 bases). The germline V gene encodes CDR1 LGHNA and CDR2 YNFKEQ. Trimming stripped 0 bases from V and 2 bases from J, with 7 bases between. The CDR3 runs 14 residues. CDR3 sequence reads: CASSQDGGNTEAFF. CDR3 coding DNA: TGTGCCAGCAGCCAAGATGGGGGCAACACTGAAGCTTTCTTT.

In this sample, this clone turned up a few times. This sample also contains other DNA sequences that code for the same CDR3. The chain joins TRBV5-1 to TRBJ1-1; 9 nucleotides align to TRBD1. After removal of 0 bases from V and 6 bases from J, the junction contained 3 bases not matched to a gene. Germline V CDR1 and CDR2: SGHRS, YFSETQ. This CDR3 spans 14 amino acids. The CDR3: CASSLGDRVAEAFF. CDR3 in DNA: TGCGCCAGCAGCTTGGGGGACAGGGTAGCTGAAGCTTTCTTT.

V is TRBV10-3 and J is TRBJ2-1, with 8 bases aligning to TRBD2. The V gene end was trimmed by 7 bases and the J gene end by 5 bases; junction bases not matched to a gene: 4. Looked up from germline, CDR1 is ENHRY and CDR2 is SYGVKD. This CDR3 comprises 13 residues. The CDR3 loop reads CAITSGLNNEQFF. In DNA form, the CDR3 reads TGTGCCATCACTAGCGGGTTGAACAATGAGCAGTTCTTC.

The chain has TRBV25-1 and TRBJ2-5; D unresolved. The germline V gene encodes CDR1 MGHDK and CDR2 SYGVNS. Trimming removed 5 bases from V and 0 bases from J, with 13 bases in between. CDR3 length: 15 residues. CDR3 amino acids: CASSNPSSYQETQYF. The CDR3 DNA sequence: TGTGCCAGCAGTAATCCCTCTTCGTACCAAGAGACCCAGTACTTC. The full variable domain, its missing parts supplied by reference TRBV25-1 and TRBJ2-5, is EADIYQTPRYLVIGTGKKITLECSQTMGHDKMYWYQQDPGMELHLIHYSYGVNSTEKGDLSSESTVSRIRTEHFPLTLESARPSHTSQYLCASSNPSSYQETQYFGPGTRLLVL.

The rearrangement uses TRBV5-1 and TRBJ2-1, with 10 bases matching TRBD2. The CDR3 runs 14 residues. The J segment lost 3 bases and the V segment lost 6 bases, leaving 3 bases of the junction unmatched. Germline loops: CDR1 SGHRS, CDR2 YFSETQ. CDR3 sequence (DNA): TGCGCCAGCACCATAGCGGGAGGCTACAATGAGCAGTTCTTC. Translating gives CASTIAGGYNEQFF.

The chain recombines TRBV19 with TRBJ1-5, with D hard to call. Per the germline V gene, CDR1 is LNHDA and CDR2 is SQIVND (reference sequence). The CDR3 loop spans 17 amino acids. V lost 4 bases and J 1 base, leaving 17 bases between the germline ends. CDR3: CASSTSRRGRSNQPQHF. CDR3 nucleotides: TGTGCCAGTAGTACGTCCCGAAGAGGGAGGAGCAATCAGCCCCAGCATTTT.

The gene calls are TRBV7-9 and TRBJ1-1; 8 nucleotides align to TRBD1. J gave up 5 bases and V 4 bases, and 3 bases lay outside the gene matches. CDR1 and CDR2 (germline): SEHNR, FQNEAQ (reference sequence). This CDR3 comprises 13 residues. The CDR3 DNA is TGTGCCAGCAGCTCCCAGGGGGCGACTGAAGCTTTCTTT. Amino acid sequence: CASSSQGATEAFF.

The V call is TRBV6-6, the J call TRBJ2-7; TRBD2 might be the D (5 bases). The CDR3 consists of 14 residues. V lost 5 bases to trimming and J lost 3 bases, with 14 bases between them. The germline CDR1 and CDR2 sequences are MNHNY and SVGAGI (reference sequence). The CDR3 sequence: CASSAAGDYYEQYF. The CDR3 coding sequence is TGTGCCAGCAGTGCCGCGGGCGATTACTACGAGCAGTACTTC.

The rearrangement links TRBV6-1 to TRBJ2-5; D is perhaps TRBD1 (6 bases). V lost 3 bases and J lost 4, with 9 bases in between. The CDR3 is made up of 13 amino acids. The V gene's germline CDR1 is MNHNS and CDR2 SASEGT. The CDR3 DNA is TGTGCCAGCAGTGAGGGGGCTTTAGAGACCCAGTACTTC. Translating it yields CASSEGALETQYF.

This chain joins TRBV3-1 (or the pseudogene TRBV3-2) and TRBJ2-5, with 8 bases identical to TRBD2. With 2 bases clipped from V and 5 bases from J, the junction kept 7 bases outside the gene matches. Germline V gene lookup returns CDR1 LGHDT and CDR2 YNNKEL (reference sequence). This CDR3 spans 15 amino acids. CDR3 amino acids: CASSQPSGLGETQYF. The CDR3, as DNA: TGTGCCAGCAGCCAACCTAGCGGGCTTGGGGAGACCCAGTACTTC.

CDR3 amino acids: CASSPPGTGNQPQHF. The CDR3 DNA is TGTGCCAGCAGCCCACCTGGGACAGGTAATCAGCCCCAGCATTTT. This rearrangement joins TRBV4-2 to TRBJ1-5, with TRBD1 identical over 8 bases. This CDR3 contains 15 residues. Germline-derived CDR1 and CDR2 are LGHNA and YNFKEQ. V lost 4 bases to trimming and J lost 4 bases; unmatched junction nucleotides: 6.

The V and J genes are TRBV7-6 and TRBJ2-6; a possible D gene is TRBD1 (6 bases). V gave up 5 bases and J gave up 0 bases, with 8 bases separating them. This CDR3 has 15 amino acids. Germline V gene sequence: CDR1 SGHVS, CDR2 FNYEAQ. The CDR3 DNA reads TGTGCCAGCAGCGGCAGGGGCTCTGGGGCCAACGTCCTGACTTTC. It translates to CASSGRGSGANVLTF.

The rearrangement joins TRBV30 to TRBJ1-1, with 7 bases fitting TRBD1. Per germline, CDR1 GTSNPN and CDR2 SVGIG (reference sequence). The CDR3 contains 15 residues. Trimming cost V 8 bases and J 0 bases; bases outside gene matches: 12. The CDR3 DNA sequence: TGTGCCCTAAGACAGGGTTTGTCCATGAACACTGAAGCTTTCTTT. This sequence encodes CALRQGLSMNTEAFF.

The chain's CDR3 is CASSLVAGKETQYF. The CDR3 DNA reads TGTGCCAGCAGCTTGGTTGCAGGTAAAGAGACCCAGTACTTC. The J gene is TRBJ2-5, the V gene TRBV5-6; D remains ambiguous. CDR1 is SGHDT and CDR2 is YYEEEE in the germline V gene. CDR3 length equals 14 residues. Trimming stripped 0 bases from V and 3 bases from J, with 9 bases between.

The genes are TRBV15 and TRBJ1-5; D may be TRBD1 (6 bases). Trimming took off 2 bases at V and 6 bases at J, with 11 bases between the two ends. The germline V gene encodes CDR1 LNHNV and CDR2 YYDKDF (reference sequence). The CDR3 has 14 residues. Here the CDR3 reads CATSRLGASQPQHF. The DNA of the CDR3 is TGTGCCACCAGCAGACTGGGGGCTAGTCAGCCCCAGCATTTT.

This clone has more than one count but fewer than ten. This chain connects TRBV7-2 to TRBJ2-7; D not certain. V was trimmed by 1 base and J by 4 bases, leaving 8 bases between them. Germline values: CDR1 SGHTA, CDR2 FQGNSA. The CDR3 is made up of 13 amino acids. Here the CDR3 reads CASSLGELYEQYF. The CDR3 region has the DNA TGTGCCAGCAGCTTAGGCGAACTATACGAGCAGTACTTC.

The chain couples TRBV29-1 to TRBJ1-4; D ambiguous. The CDR3 is made up of 11 amino acids. The ends were cut back, 2 bases at V and 5 bases at J, with 3 bases in the middle. Germline CDR1 and CDR2: SQVTM and ANQGSEA. As DNA, the CDR3 is TGCAGCGTTGAAATAAATGAAAAACTGTTTTTT. Protein sequence: CSVEINEKLFF.